This passage covers 16 T cell receptor beta chains from one sample sequenced in a study of blood T cell repertoires in COVID-19 (TCRdb year 2020). Preparation of the library involved the immunoSEQ multiplex PCR assay. TCRdb took this table from immuneACCESS and kept in-frame rearrangements with V and J called. Such tables lack part of the clones; where checked against another copy, unresolved V genes explain under half of the gap, and the rest is unexplained. The sample table contains around 100,000 clones; only one count was recorded for 87% of them. The ten largest clones take up more than 4.5% of the sample. The sample taken for sequencing was peripheral blood. All receptors come from a woman in her fifties or sixties with COVID-19, enrolled during active disease.

The DNA for the CDR3 is TGTGCCAGCAGCGAGGGGGGACAGGGGCGCGGCTACACCTTC. Protein sequence: CASSEGGQGRGYTF. The genes are TRBV9 and TRBJ1-2; TRBD1 aligns across 10 bases. V was pared by 3 bases and J by 8 bases, with 7 bases of the junction left unmatched. The CDR3 consists of 14 residues. Germline-derived CDR1 and CDR2 are SGDLS and YYNGEE.

The gene calls are TRBV6-6 and TRBJ2-7; D might be TRBD1 (6 bases). CDR3 length: 15 amino acids. The germline gives CDR1 MNHNY, CDR2 SVGAGI (reference sequence). Trimming took 0 bases from V and 5 from J, leaving 14 bases between them. CDR3 DNA sequence: TGTGCCAGCAGTTACTCGACACAGGGTACAGACGAGCAGTACTTC. This codes for CASSYSTQGTDEQYF.

This sequence joins TRBV6-5 and TRBJ1-3; possibly TRBD1 for D (6 bases). The CDR3 spans 16 residues. V lost 2 bases and J lost 3, with 14 bases in between. Germline V gene lookup returns CDR1 MNHEY and CDR2 SVGAGI. The CDR3: CASSYAWGRGGNTIYF. DNA for the CDR3: TGTGCCAGCAGTTACGCTTGGGGGCGCGGTGGAAACACCATATATTTT.

This chain uses TRBV28 with TRBJ2-7; TRBD2 aligns across 11 bases. CDR3 length: 14 amino acids. The junction had 4 bases not matched to a gene; V was cut back by 4 bases and J by 5 bases. Per the germline V gene, CDR1 is MDHEN and CDR2 is SYDVKM. CDR3 region: CASSSLAGDDEQYF. CDR3 sequence (DNA): TGTGCCAGCAGTTCACTAGCGGGGGACGACGAGCAGTACTTC.

The gene calls are TRBV5-6 and TRBJ2-3, with TRBD1 as a possible D gene (6 bases). CDR1 is SGHDT, CDR2 YYEEEE, per germline. This CDR3 has 15 residues. Trimming removed 4 bases from V and 0 bases from J, with 12 bases in between. Written as DNA, the CDR3 is TGTGCCAGCAGCCCATGGACAGAAAGCACAGATACGCAGTATTTT. Protein sequence: CASSPWTESTDTQYF. The full variable domain, completed using reference TRBV5-6 and TRBJ2-3, is DAGVTQSPTHLIKTRGQQVTLRCSPKSGHDTVSWYQQALGQGPQFIFQYYEEEERQRGNFPDRFSGHQFPNYSSELNVNALLLGDSALYLCASSPWTESTDTQYFGPGTRLTVL.

V and J are TRBV9 and TRBJ2-5; TRBD2 matches 10 bases. The V segment lost 4 bases and the J segment 2 bases; nucleotides outside the gene matches: 11. Germline-derived CDR1 and CDR2 are SGDLS and YYNGEE. The CDR3 covers 17 residues. CDR3 DNA: TGTGCCAGCAGCCCCCGGACTAGCGGAGGGTTTCAAGAGACCCAGTACTTC. This codes for CASSPRTSGGFQETQYF.

V and J are TRBV19 and TRBJ2-2; no firm D call. The CDR3 sequence is 15 residues long. V was clipped by 1 base and J by 4 bases, with 10 bases between them. Germline CDR1 is LNHDA and CDR2 is SQIVND (reference sequence). CDR3 in amino acids: CASSIAPSFTGELFF. The CDR3 DNA follows: TGTGCCAGTAGTATAGCCCCTAGTTTCACCGGGGAGCTGTTTTTT.

This clone appeared a single time. This rearrangement joins TRBV7-9 to TRBJ2-7; TRBD2 might be the D (7 bases). Germline V gives CDR1 SEHNR, CDR2 FQNEAQ (reference sequence). This CDR3 is 14 amino acids long. Trimming took off 1 base at V and 5 bases at J, with 12 bases between the two ends. The CDR3 region is CASSLGGGPHEQYF. CDR3 coding DNA: TGTGCCAGCAGCTTAGGGGGGGGGCCCCACGAGCAGTACTTC.

The chain is built from TRBV2 and TRBJ2-5; 9 nucleotides line up with TRBD2. This CDR3 has 17 residues. With V trimmed by 0 bases and J by 2 bases, 7 bases remained unmatched. Germline V gene data show CDR1 as SNHLY and CDR2 as FYNNEI. CDR3 sequence: CASSEAYSGGQQETQYF. CDR3 nucleotides: TGTGCCAGCAGTGAAGCGTATAGCGGGGGACAACAAGAGACCCAGTACTTC.

This chain uses TRBV7-9 with TRBJ2-3, with 7 bases aligning to TRBD1. Germline V CDR1 and CDR2: SEHNR, FQNEAQ (reference sequence). J lost 1 base, V lost 3 bases, and 10 bases had no gene match. CDR3 length: 17 residues. The CDR3 reads CASSLAAGGTGTDTQYF. The CDR3, as DNA: TGTGCCAGCAGCTTGGCAGCAGGGGGTACTGGCACAGATACGCAGTATTTT. The variable domain in full, completed from reference TRBV7-9 and TRBJ2-3, reads DTGVSQNPRHKITKRGQNVTFRCDPISEHNRLYWYRQTLGQGPEFLTYFQNEAQLEKSRLLSDRFSAERPKGSFSTLEIQRTEQGDSAMYLCASSLAAGGTGTDTQYFGPGTRLTVL.

The rearrangement joins TRBV30 to TRBJ2-4, with 13 positions matching TRBD2. The CDR3 runs to 13 residues. Germline V gene data show CDR1 as GTSNPN and CDR2 as SVGIG (reference sequence). J lost 8 bases, V lost 7 bases, and 5 bases had no gene match. The CDR3 DNA reads TGTGCCTCCTCCGGACTAGCGGGGGACATTCAGTACTTC. This codes for CASSGLAGDIQYF.

The genes are TRBV28 and TRBJ1-1, with 7 bases lining up with TRBD1. The CDR3 runs 14 residues. Trimming removed 5 bases from V and 11 bases from J; junction bases left unmatched: 14. Looked up from germline, CDR1 is MDHEN and CDR2 is SYDVKM. The CDR3 nucleotides read TGTGCCAGCAGTCAGCCTCCGGTAGACAGGGACGCTTTCTTT. Translation: CASSQPPVDRDAFF.

V is TRBV7-6 and J is TRBJ2-6, with D perhaps TRBD2 (5 bases). V was trimmed by 2 bases and J by 4 bases, leaving 9 bases between them. The germline V gene has CDR1 SGHVS and CDR2 FNYEAQ. This CDR3 spans 15 amino acids. The CDR3 DNA reads TGTGCCAGCAGCTTAAGACCGGGGGGGGCCAACGTCCTGACTTTC. Its protein is CASSLRPGGANVLTF.

The chain joins TRBV7-9 to TRBJ2-2; no reliable D call. Germline lookup yields CDR1 SEHNR and CDR2 FQNEAQ (reference sequence). V lost 7 bases to trimming and J lost 1 base, with 10 bases between them. CDR3 length: 14 amino acids. The CDR3 protein is CASTPRWNTGELFF. The CDR3 nucleotides are TGTGCCAGCACCCCCCGGTGGAACACCGGGGAGCTGTTTTTT.

In the case of this clone: At one boundary the junction diverges from the germline segment, which might be a read error. Here the CDR3 reads CASSQEAGARIF. The CDR3 nucleotides read TGCGCCAGCAGCCAAGAGGCGGGAGCCCGGATCTTC. The chain is built from TRBV4-3 and TRBJ2-1, with TRBD2 matching over 7 bases. This CDR3 spans 12 amino acids. CDR1 and CDR2 from the germline V gene are LGHNA and YSLEER.

The chain couples TRBV4-1 to TRBJ1-5; TRBD1 might be the D (5 bases). Germline lookup yields CDR1 MGHRA and CDR2 YSYEKL. V lost 1 base and J 1 base, leaving 11 bases between the germline ends. This CDR3 has 16 residues. Here the CDR3 reads CASSQVGGMSNQPQHF. CDR3 DNA sequence: TGCGCCAGCAGCCAAGTCGGGGGAATGAGCAATCAGCCCCAGCATTTT.